This TCR beta chain was sequenced during a study of cytomegalovirus exposure and HLA in healthy donors (dated by TCRdb to 2016 to 2017). Study-wide context: According to an earlier analysis of 587 of the donors, roughly 180 million T cells yielded 120 million or so unique TCR beta sequences and 276 Gb of sequence data. A later analysis re-analyzed previously published TCR beta repertoires from 666 donors and added high-resolution HLA genotyping to study TCR occurrence patterns. The study combined high-throughput TCR immunosequencing, statistical association of individual TCRs with disease status, and machine learning to predict cytomegalovirus infection status. The study aimed to test whether signatures of past pathogen exposure could be identified by cataloging public T cell receptors. The study profiled the T cell repertoires of 666 subjects by immunosequencing and related them to cytomegalovirus serostatus. In an earlier analysis of roughly 540 of the donors, high-throughput TCR beta sequencing was used to judge whether each TCR beta V gene segment behaved as functional or pseudogenic. Typing coverage varied by locus: 629-630 donors for A, B, C, DRB1 and DQB1; 500 to 550 for DQA1; more than 600 for DPA1; about 450 for DPB1. A later genetic analysis took genome-wide SNP genotypes for about 65% of the 666 donors and used that subset as a discovery cohort. In addition to the first cohort of 666 subjects, a separate validation cohort of around 110 different subjects was used. Every discovery cohort repertoire had been produced on one sequencing platform. Of the 300 to 500 genotyped donors, 75% to 85% were placed in the genetic ancestry cluster associated with self-reported Caucasian donors. Several DR-DQ haplotypes were treated as single units for association and clustering because of strong linkage in the cohort. Donor age, sex, ethnicity and CMV serostatus were collected together with the repertoire data. Class I and class II HLA loci were covered by the typing at four-digit resolution. An early release that covered 500 to 800 HLA-typed donors contained around 330 gigabases of sequencing data and tens of millions of unique TCR sequences. The later analysis used no new phenotypic data to find candidate immune exposures, relying instead on TCR beta sequences and their occurrence across donors. Among roughly 400 genotyped donors of the cohort, an average of roughly 230,000 unique TCR beta nucleotide sequences was sequenced per donor, of which about 19% were non-productive. What the work shows at the level of the full study, not this receptor alone: Because counts were too low, seventeen rarely observed V segments, including chromosome 9 orphons, were excluded from the earlier analysis of 587 of the donors. The classifier was reported to diagnose cytomegalovirus status with high specificity and sensitivity in both the original cohort and the validation cohort. A later analysis found that most CMV-associated TCR beta chains appeared HLA-restricted, with HLA associations seemingly driven largely by CMV exposure. Because HLA typing was unavailable for some donors at each locus, only the typed subset was used in association tests. Three of the identified cytomegalovirus-associated TCR beta chains were confirmed in vitro to be specific for cytomegalovirus antigens. According to a later genetic analysis, donors in an Asian-associated ancestry cluster had fewer N-insertions in productive TCRs than the roughly 700-donor mean. A later analysis associated around 16,000 TCR beta sequences with specific HLA alleles at a false discovery rate of 0.05. Some IMGT-functional V segments, including TRBV6-2 and TRBV6-3, could not be told apart with the 87-base-pair reads, so those segments were excluded. The study gave a list of some 150 TCR beta chains associated with cytomegalovirus. According to a later analysis, TCR association rates differed among HLA loci, with DRB1 alleles showing the most associated TCRs and HLA-C alleles showing the fewest. Roughly uniform sequencing depth across donors was assumed in presence/absence analyses, although this assumption may not hold. The sequencing pipeline was judged likely to have produced a cluster of highly shared sequence variants as a technical artifact. Correlated functional status among segregating V segments might reflect linkage disequilibrium, but an unknown experimental factor could not be ruled out. While some public TCRs were present in many individuals, most TCR sequences turned up only very rarely across donors. A further reported finding was that TCR beta sequences accurately predicted the HLA-A and HLA-B alleles for most subjects in the first cohort. According to a later analysis, parvovirus B19, influenza, CMV and Epstein-Barr virus appeared linked to several top co-occurrence clusters. Only TCR beta chains were sequenced in this cohort, and the absence of alpha or paired-chain data limited detectable features. Compared with equally common non-associated chains, HLA-associated TCR beta chains in a later analysis were more clonally expanded and had lower generation probabilities. In an earlier analysis of a few hundred of the donors, most TCR beta V segments were observed in productive rearrangements about 90% or about 30% of the time, broadly matching IMGT annotations. The authors suggested that the approach could potentially be generalized to other disease states and immunological phenotypes. An association between a missense DCLRE1C variant and V-gene and J-gene trimming of TCR beta chains was found in a later genetic analysis and replicated in an independent cohort. For the cohort, immune exposure information was limited to CMV serostatus. When HLA alleles, especially DR and DQ, strongly co-occurred, TCR associations were difficult to assign to individual alleles.

The cohort consisted of more than 650 healthy bone marrow donors. Cohort members were all nominally healthy when sampled, although unrecorded immune exposures were likely present. The donor was CMV seropositive and belonged to the group of 250 to 350 seropositive cohort members. Each donor provided a peripheral blood sample, and peripheral blood mononuclear cells were used for TCR beta sequencing. Genomic DNA was extracted from the blood cell samples with the Qiagen DNeasy Blood Extraction Kit. Looking up the germline V gene yields CDR1 SGHVS and CDR2 FQNEAQ. After removal of 5 bases from V and 7 bases from J, the junction retains 4 bases not matched to a gene. Including the terminal cysteine and phenylalanine, the CDR3 comprises 14 residues. Only the CDR3 DNA is retained, 42 bases long and in frame from the first base. This clone was detected only once. The antigen it recognizes is unknown. No much larger clonotype is one base removed from it; base qualities were not supplied.

The method was the immunoSEQ multiplex PCR assay. For the multiplex PCR, a mixture combining 60 forward primers for TCR Vbeta segments and 13 reverse primers for TCR Jbeta segments was used. Amplification of the CDR3 region of rearranged TCR beta genes was performed with a multiplex PCR assay on genomic DNA. On the Illumina HiSeq System, the amplified TCR beta libraries were sequenced as 87-base-pair reads. The source study handled its data this way. A later analysis tallied around 87 million unique TCR beta chains across the approximately 670 repertoires, and about 10 million of those chains were shared by two or more donors. Raw reads were error-corrected and collapsed into unique sequences with a nearest-neighbor algorithm that merged closely related sequences to remove PCR and sequencing errors. To assign V, D and J gene segments, CDR3 sequences were aligned to IMGT reference sequences. For a sequence to be retained, at least a six-nucleotide match to both a V gene segment and a J gene segment was required. Rearrangements were called productive when the CDR3 lacked stop codons and stayed in frame with V and J; all others were non-productive. CDR3 was defined by IMGT convention, running from the second conserved V-encoded cysteine to the conserved J-encoded phenylalanine. In an earlier analysis of roughly 610 of the donors, sequences lacking an unambiguous match to a single V gene segment were excluded. An earlier analysis of 587 of the donors called V segments functional above 56.7% productive rearrangements and segregating when the between-donor standard deviation exceeded 5%. To diagnose cytomegalovirus status from the catalog of TCR beta chain sequences, a statistical classification framework was built. A later analysis assigned V and J genes by comparing TCR nucleotide sequences with IMGT/GENE-DB human TR gene sequences. In a later analysis, CDR3 sequences and most-parsimonious VDJ recombination scenarios were assigned using the TCRdist pipeline. In a later analysis, each TCR beta chain was defined by its CDR3 amino acid sequence together with its V-gene family, and reads lacking a unique V-gene family were excluded. In a later analysis, fewer than 600 highly shared, low-generation-probability nucleotide sequences were removed to address suspected cross-contamination and a sequencing artifact. A later analysis calculated a clonal expansion index for each public chain from normalized within-repertoire ranks of inferred template counts. In a later analysis, generation probabilities were computed with a VDJ recombination model fitted to out-of-frame rearrangements, and the resulting probabilities were checked against IGoR. A later analysis scored TCR-TCR, TCR-HLA and TCR-CMV co-occurrence with hypergeometric tests, applying a repertoire-size bias correction to TCR pairs. False discovery rates were estimated in a later analysis by permuting HLA or CMV assignments 20 times. In a later analysis, co-occurring TCRs were grouped using DBSCAN, with TCRdist sequence similarity added in when clustering inside HLA-allele-positive subsets. Repertoires with fewer than 30,000 or more than 120,000 public chains were left out of co-occurrence clustering, as were about 5 repertoires with anomalous nucleotide sharing. TCRdb obtained this table from immuneACCESS and retained in-frame rearrangements with V and J assigned. These tables miss some clones; where compared with another copy, unresolved V genes account for less than half of the shortfall, and the remainder is unexplained. V and J calls and clone size follow that table, whereas D and trimming were derived from the DNA. Counted in this sample were 65,000 to 95,000 clones; roughly 73% of them appeared once. Of the sample, 2.5% is held by the ten largest clones.

This sequence uses TRBV7-8 and TRBJ1-4; 10 central bases correspond to TRBD1. This sequence originates from a male donor in good health and CMV-seropositive. What was sequenced was PBMCs. The DNA reads TGTGCCAGCAGCCGACAGGGGGCGACTGAAAAACTGTTTTTT. The translation is CASSRQGATEKLFF.